The 9 T cell receptor beta chains listed next were all sequenced from one sample in a study of T cells in Graves' hyperthyroidism and ophthalmopathy. The source material, RNA transcripts, was used to amplify TCR beta CDR3 regions. HTBI primers were the set used in a first-round RT-PCR of the TCR CDR3. MiXCR was run by TCRdb on the multiplex PCR reads, yielding one entry per CDR3 protein. The sample lists approximately 570,000 distinct CDR3 sequences; 15% to 20% were seen once. Sequenced sample: blood. These receptors all come from a man between 35 and 55 years old with Graves' ophthalmopathy.

The CDR3 nucleotides are TGTGCCACCACCAGTATAGGACTAGCGGGAGAAGGCTACGAGCAGTACTTC. This gives the protein CATTSIGLAGEGYEQYF. The chain is built from TRBV15 and TRBJ2-7; 13 bases match TRBD2. V lost 7 bases, J lost 3 bases, and 12 bases stayed unmatched. The CDR3 sequence is 17 residues long. Germline V lookup: CDR1 LNHNV, CDR2 YYDKDF (reference sequence).

This clonotype was recorded at least ten times. J is TRBJ2-2 and V is TRBV6-1; maybe TRBD1 (6 bases). CDR1 is MNHNS and CDR2 is SASEGT in the germline V gene. The CDR3 contains 13 residues. The ends were cut back, 9 bases at V and 3 bases at J, with 11 bases in the middle. The CDR3 DNA reads TGTGCCAGTGGCAGGGGAGACACCGGGGAGCTGTTTTTT. It codes for CASGRGDTGELFF.

In this sample, this clonotype turned up a few times. The V and J genes are TRBV7-9 and TRBJ2-3; 13 positions agree with TRBD2. The germline CDR1 and CDR2 sequences are SEHNR and FQNEAQ (reference sequence). J was trimmed by 3 bases and V by 5 bases; bases with no gene match: 8. CDR3 size: 17 residues. The CDR3 nucleotides read TGTGCCAGCAGCCGCGGGACTAGCGGGACTTTAACAGATACGCAGTATTTT. This gives the protein CASSRGTSGTLTDTQYF.

This clonotype was counted ten times or more. The CDR3 DNA reads as TGTGCCAGCTCACCGAGGGAGGGGGCGAATACGCAGTATTTT. Translation: CASSPREGANTQYF. The chain is built from TRBV18 and TRBJ2-3; possibly TRBD1 or TRBD2 for D (7 bases each). The V gene's germline CDR1 is KGHSH and CDR2 LQKENI. V shed 3 bases and J shed 7 bases, with 14 bases lying between them. The CDR3 extends over 14 amino acids.

The chain combines TRBV7-2 with TRBJ1-2, with 9 bases fitting TRBD1. Trimming at V came to 4 bases and at J to 4 bases, leaving 7 bases not matched to a gene. CDR1 SGHTA and CDR2 FQGNSA come from the germline V gene. CDR3 length: 15 amino acids. The CDR3: CASSSLTGGGYGYTF. The CDR3 DNA follows: TGTGCCAGCAGCTCACTGACAGGGGGAGGCTATGGCTACACCTTC.

On this clonotype: This clone may be a read error of a much larger clone one base away. V usage is TRBV7-2 and J usage is TRBJ1-2; D remains unclear. The CDR3 length is 13 residues. Germline V gene sequence: CDR1 SGHTA, CDR2 FQGNSA. The CDR3 DNA sequence: TGTGCCAGCGGCTTACGACACGTCGATGGCTACACCTTC. As protein: CASGLRHVDGYTF.

This clonotype was recorded at least ten times. This rearrangement joins TRBV2 to TRBJ1-1; a weak D match, TRBD1 (5 bases). The CDR3 is made up of 17 amino acids. Trimming took off 1 base at V and 1 base at J, with 16 bases between the two ends. The V gene's germline CDR1 is SNHLY and CDR2 FYNNEI. CDR3 region: CASSEVTFTGSNTEAFF. The CDR3 DNA follows: TGTGCCAGCAGTGAAGTTACCTTTACAGGCTCGAACACTGAAGCTTTCTTT.

There are many counts of this clonotype. J is TRBJ2-7 and V is TRBV20-1; D may be TRBD2 (5 bases). V lost 0 bases to trimming and J lost 6 bases, with 21 bases between them. There are 16 residues in the CDR3. The germline CDR1 and CDR2 sequences are DFQATT and SNEGSKA (reference sequence). The CDR3 DNA is TGCAGTGCTAGAGATCCCAAGGGTGGTGGGAGAGCCGAGCAGTACTTC. Its translation is CSARDPKGGGRAEQYF.

This clonotype was picked up many times. The chain couples TRBV27 to TRBJ2-7; TRBD1 aligns across 10 bases. The CDR3 length is 14 residues. In germline, CDR1 is MNHEY, CDR2 SMNVEV (reference sequence). The V gene end was trimmed by 6 bases and the J gene end by 1 base; junction bases not matched to a gene: 3. Here the CDR3 reads CASRGQGTSYEQYF. CDR3 coding DNA: TGTGCCAGCAGGGGACAGGGGACGTCCTACGAGCAGTACTTC.